This entry is about one T cell receptor beta chain. In the PCR, 60 Vbeta and 13 Jbeta primers were used. Sequenced by immunoSEQ multiplex PCR; TCRdb stores in-frame clones only, minus some. The data contain about 100,000 clones, 65% to 75% of them singletons. This sample is part of a study of cytomegalovirus exposure and HLA in healthy donors. Study-level background: For the roughly 400 genotyped donors, 65% to 90% fell within the Caucasian-associated ancestry cluster.

The donors comprised healthy bone marrow donors. The sequencing input was PBMCs. The clonotype comes from a young woman in good health and CMV-seropositive.

The CDR3 DNA reads as TGTGCCAGCAGCTTAACCAATAGCGGTCAAGAGACCCAGTACTTC. Translated: CASSLTNSGQETQYF. This chain links TRBV7-6 with TRBJ2-5; D may be TRBD2 (6 bases). The germline CDR1 and CDR2 sequences are SGHVS and FNYEAQ. V lost 2 bases to trimming and J lost 2 bases, with 12 bases between them. This CDR3 has 15 amino acids.